These 18 T cell receptor beta chains share one sample of origin, sequenced in a study of shared clonotypes between healthy human individuals. Naive CD8 cells comprised CD45RO-negative, CCR7-positively selected cells, excluding terminally differentiated effector memory CD45RA+ cells. TCRdb's table, derived via immunoSEQ multiplex PCR, lists solely in-frame clones and lacks some. The profile shows 2 million or so clones, about 95% of them singletons. Sequenced: naive CD8+ T cells sorted from blood. The receptors shown here come from a man aged 18 to 30 in good health.

CDR3 coding DNA: TGCAGCGCTGAGGGGCTTTCTCTGAGCTCCTACAATGAGCAGTTCTTC. This encodes CSAEGLSLSSYNEQFF. The chain has TRBV29-1 and TRBJ2-1; D is possibly TRBD1 or TRBD2 (5 bases each). This CDR3 region has 16 residues. Germline CDR1 SQVTM, CDR2 ANQGSEA. Trimming shortened V by 7 bases and J by 0 bases, and 19 bases separated the two germline ends.

In regard to this clone: At the DNA level, this CDR3 is encoded by other sequences in the same sample as well. V and J are TRBV30 and TRBJ2-7, with D hard to call. The CDR3 covers 11 residues. Deletions cut 1 base from V and 3 bases from J, with 4 bases between. CDR1 and CDR2 (germline): GTSNPN, SVGIG (reference sequence). Here the CDR3 reads CAWSGDYEQYF. The DNA of the CDR3 is TGTGCCTGGAGTGGGGACTACGAGCAGTACTTC.

The chain joins TRBV27 to TRBJ2-7; the D is unclear. CDR3 length: 14 residues. Germline CDR1 is MNHEY and CDR2 is SMNVEV (reference sequence). V was clipped by 4 bases and J by 2 bases, with 12 bases between them. CDR3 sequence (DNA): TGTGCCAGCAGTTCCCACGACACCACCTACGAGCAGTACTTC. This gives the protein CASSSHDTTYEQYF.

The chain joins TRBV29-1 to TRBJ1-1; D is undetermined. In germline, CDR1 is SQVTM, CDR2 ANQGSEA. Trimming stripped 6 bases from V and 0 bases from J, with 14 bases between. The CDR3 runs 14 residues. The CDR3 DNA reads TGCAGCGTGGACTTGGACGTAATGAACACTGAAGCTTTCTTT. It translates to CSVDLDVMNTEAFF. The variable domain in full, completed from reference TRBV29-1 and TRBJ1-1, reads SAVISQKPSRDICQRGTSLTIQCQVDSQVTMMFWYRQQPGQSLTLIATANQGSEATYESGFVIDKFPISRPNLTFSTLTVSNMSPEDSSIYLCSVDLDVMNTEAFFGQGTRLTVV.

With respect to this clone: This sample also contains other DNA sequences that code for the same CDR3. V is TRBV29-1 and J is TRBJ2-7; 8 nucleotides agree with TRBD2. Unmatched junction bases numbered 2, after V lost 4 bases and J lost 0 bases. The CDR3 runs 13 residues. The germline V gene has CDR1 SQVTM and CDR2 ANQGSEA. CDR3 in amino acids: CSVAGTSSYEQYF. The CDR3 DNA reads TGCAGCGTTGCCGGGACTAGCTCCTACGAGCAGTACTTC.

Turning to this clone: The sample carries other DNA sequences with the same CDR3. The genes are TRBV7-9 and TRBJ2-1; D is undetermined. The CDR3 totals 15 residues. Trimming left V 5 bases short and J 0 bases short, with 11 bases between. Germline CDR1 reads SEHNR; CDR2 reads FQNEAQ (reference sequence). The CDR3 sequence is CASSHELSSYNEQFF. CDR3 nucleotide sequence: TGTGCCAGCAGCCACGAGCTTAGCTCCTACAATGAGCAGTTCTTC.

The chain is built from TRBV7-2 and TRBJ2-3; D ambiguous. The CDR3 runs 16 residues. V gave up 6 bases and J gave up 5 bases, with 21 bases separating them. CDR1 is SGHTA, CDR2 FQGNSA, per germline. Written as DNA, the CDR3 is TGTGCCAGCAGGCATCATAGGGCGGCTACGGGAGATACGCAGTATTTT. Translated: CASRHHRAATGDTQYF.

V usage is TRBV4-1 and J usage is TRBJ1-3; D unresolved. The ends were cut back, 0 bases at V and 0 bases at J, with 6 bases in the middle. This CDR3 spans 15 amino acids. CDR1 and CDR2 from the germline V gene are MGHRA and YSYEKL. For the CDR3, the DNA is TGCGCCAGCAGCCAAGAATCGACCTCTGGAAACACCATATATTTT. It encodes CASSQESTSGNTIYF.

This clone appeared once. This CDR3 reads CASQLDSGIYEQYF. CDR3 bases: TGTGCCAGCCAATTGGACAGTGGGATCTACGAGCAGTACTTC. The gene calls are TRBV6-1 and TRBJ2-7, with TRBD1 as a possible D gene (6 bases). CDR1 MNHNS and CDR2 SASEGT come from the germline V gene. CDR3 length: 14 residues. Trimming cost V 8 bases and J 3 bases, with 17 bases left between them.

The chain links TRBV19 to TRBJ1-2, with D possibly matching TRBD1 (5 bases). V was cut by 4 bases and J by 8 bases, with 11 bases left in between. The CDR3 has 12 residues. CDR1 LNHDA and CDR2 SQIVND come from the germline V gene (reference sequence). CDR3 sequence: CASSNGASGYTF. CDR3 DNA: TGTGCCAGTAGTAACGGGGCATCGGGCTACACCTTC.

For the CDR3, the DNA is TGTGCCAGCAGCCTCGGGACTAGCGGGAGGGCCGTCCACGAGCAGTACTTC. As protein: CASSLGTSGRAVHEQYF. The chain couples TRBV27 to TRBJ2-7; 16 positions agree with TRBD2. The CDR3 spans 17 residues. Germline assignment: CDR1 MNHEY and CDR2 SMNVEV (reference sequence). With 6 bases clipped from V and 5 bases from J, the junction kept 10 bases outside the gene matches.

The V and J genes are TRBV19 and TRBJ1-5; no reliable D call. Germline CDR1 reads LNHDA; CDR2 reads SQIVND (reference sequence). CDR3 size: 13 residues. Trimming pared 6 bases from V and 1 base from J, leaving 7 bases between. For the CDR3, the DNA is TGTGCCAGTAGAGAGTGGAGCAATCAGCCCCAGCATTTT. Protein: CASREWSNQPQHF.

The rearrangement links TRBV9 to TRBJ2-3, with TRBD2 matching over 10 bases. Per germline, CDR1 SGDLS and CDR2 YYNGEE. With V trimmed by 3 bases and J by 0 bases, 7 bases remained unmatched. CDR3 length: 17 amino acids. Here the CDR3 reads CASSAEGLAHSTDTQYF. The CDR3 DNA follows: TGTGCCAGCAGCGCGGAGGGACTAGCGCACAGCACAGATACGCAGTATTTT.

The chain uses TRBV5-6 and TRBJ2-4, with D hard to call. Trimming removed 5 bases from V and 1 base from J, with 10 bases in between. CDR3 length: 14 amino acids. Germline CDR1 is SGHDT and CDR2 is YYEEEE. The CDR3 spells CASRNSQAKNIQYF. DNA of the CDR3: TGTGCCAGCAGAAACAGCCAGGCCAAAAACATTCAGTACTTC.

In regard to this clone: This sample includes further DNA sequences coding for the same CDR3. The chain joins TRBV30 to TRBJ2-2; a weak D match, TRBD1 (5 bases). Trimming stripped 1 base from V and 5 bases from J, with 5 bases between. The CDR3 is 12 amino acids. Germline assignment: CDR1 GTSNPN and CDR2 SVGIG (reference sequence). Here the CDR3 reads CAWSEGTGELFF. The CDR3 DNA follows: TGTGCCTGGAGTGAGGGGACCGGGGAGCTGTTTTTT.

The chain employs TRBV4-3 and TRBJ1-1; D perhaps matches TRBD1 (5 bases). Trimming pared 1 base from V and 0 bases from J, leaving 9 bases between. The CDR3 loop spans 15 amino acids. CDR1 is LGHNA and CDR2 is YSLEER in the germline V gene. This CDR3 is CASSQVEGVNTEAFF. Written as DNA, the CDR3 is TGCGCCAGCAGCCAAGTTGAAGGGGTGAACACTGAAGCTTTCTTT.

Points on this clone: Other nucleotide sequences from this sample produce the same CDR3. V is TRBV5-1 and J is TRBJ2-3, with 7 bases fitting TRBD1. This CDR3 has 16 residues. Germline CDR1 SGHRS, CDR2 YFSETQ. V was pared by 2 bases and J by 0 bases, with 6 bases of the junction left unmatched. CDR3 in amino acids: CASSFTGTASTDTQYF. Here the CDR3 DNA reads TGCGCCAGCAGCTTTACCGGGACAGCTAGCACAGATACGCAGTATTTT.

This clone was detected only once. The genes are TRBV28 and TRBJ1-6, with D possibly TRBD1 on 6 matching bases. Deletions cut 10 bases from V and 4 bases from J, with 20 bases between. The CDR3 has 16 amino acids. Per germline, CDR1 MDHEN and CDR2 SYDVKM. Here the CDR3 reads CATLAGTGPYNSPLHF. In nucleotides, the CDR3 is TGTGCCACCTTAGCGGGCACAGGGCCATATAATTCACCCCTCCACTTT.